The 31 T cell receptor beta chains below come from one sample, sequenced in a study of human T cells and chemical hapten exposure. Time point described: patch test 3, about 24 weeks after DPC sensitization. Treatment of the sample: therapeutic diphenylcyclopropenone sensitization with weekly scalp DPC. TCRdb redid the calling of the RACE reads with MiXCR, one entry per CDR3 protein. The repertoire has about 190,000 distinct CDR3 sequences, approximately 26% of them found once; the top ten carry 2% to 3%. Source: whole blood, taken in connection with sensitization to the hapten diphenylcyclopropenone (DPC). The receptors here all came from a woman aged 40 to 55 with alopecia areata. Some clones in this sample may be carry-over from other donors' samples.

In this sample, this clonotype turned up a few times. V and J are TRBV7-9 and TRBJ1-5; D gene ambiguous. Germline V gene sequence: CDR1 SEHNR, CDR2 FQNEAQ (reference sequence). Trimming removed 2 bases from V and 4 bases from J, with 6 bases in between. The length of the CDR3 is 13 residues. As DNA, the CDR3 is TGTGCCAGCAGCTTATTCGAGAATCAGCCCCAGCATTTT. Translated, it gives CASSLFENQPQHF.

This clonotype has at least ten counts. The chain carries TRBV11-2 and TRBJ2-7; D is uncertain. With 5 bases removed from V and 2 bases from J, the gap between germline ends came to 7 bases. This CDR3 has 12 amino acids. From germline, CDR1 is SGHAT and CDR2 FQNNGV. The CDR3 region has the DNA TGTGCCAGCAGCCGATGGACCTACGAGCAGTACTTC. Translation: CASSRWTYEQYF. The variable domain in full, completed from reference TRBV11-2 and TRBJ2-7, reads EAGVAQSPRYKIIEKRQSVAFWCNPISGHATLYWYQQILGQGPKLLIQFQNNGVVDDSQLPKDRFSAERLKGVDSTLKIQPAKLEDSAVYLCASSRWTYEQYFGPGTRLTVT.

The chain is built from TRBV6-2 or TRBV6-3 and TRBJ2-1; D remains unclear. Germline CDR1 is MNHEY and CDR2 is SVGEGT. The CDR3 spans 13 residues. V was pared by 10 bases and J by 3 bases, with 13 bases between. CDR3 DNA: TGTGCCACCTTCTTGACCGGCTACAATGAGCAGTTCTTC. Translation gives CATFLTGYNEQFF.

This clonotype was observed many times. The V gene is TRBV27, the J gene TRBJ1-1, with D hard to call. V shed 5 bases and J shed 10 bases, with 17 bases lying between them. The germline CDR1 and CDR2 sequences are MNHEY and SMNVEV (reference sequence). This CDR3 is built from 13 residues. CDR3 loop: CASSLTLALPAFF. The CDR3 DNA sequence: TGTGCCAGCAGTCTAACCCTGGCGCTGCCAGCTTTCTTT.

This clonotype turned up a few times. The chain is built from TRBV4-2 and TRBJ2-1; 8 bases agree with TRBD1. From germline, CDR1 is LGHNA and CDR2 YNFKEQ. CDR3 size: 16 residues. V dropped 0 bases and J dropped 6; count of bases not matched to a gene: 7. The CDR3 is CASSQDGQGRGNEQFF. CDR3 nucleotide sequence: TGTGCCAGCAGCCAAGACGGACAGGGACGGGGCAATGAGCAGTTCTTC.

V usage is TRBV6-2 or TRBV6-3 and J usage is TRBJ2-2; tentative D call: TRBD2 (5 bases). This CDR3 has 14 amino acids. The germline V gene encodes CDR1 MNHEY and CDR2 SVGEGT. V gave up 5 bases and J gave up 6 bases, with 13 bases separating them. This chain's CDR3 is CASSPVEDSGELFF. The CDR3 DNA sequence: TGTGCCAGCAGTCCGGTGGAGGACTCCGGGGAGCTGTTTTTT.

The chain uses TRBV25-1 and TRBJ2-2, with a possible D match to TRBD1 (5 bases). Germline loops: CDR1 MGHDK, CDR2 SYGVNS. CDR3 length: 14 residues. Deletions cut 7 bases from V and 5 bases from J, with 14 bases between. The CDR3 is CASTGAPGTGELFF. Here the CDR3 DNA reads TGTGCCAGCACTGGGGCACCAGGGACCGGGGAGCTGTTTTTT.

The gene calls are TRBV2 and TRBJ1-1; possibly TRBD1 for D (5 bases). The germline V and J ends were trimmed by 7 bases and 2 bases, with 14 bases remaining between them. The CDR3 sequence is 14 residues long. The germline CDR1 and CDR2 sequences are SNHLY and FYNNEI. The CDR3 sequence is CASTLGQINTEAFF. The DNA of the CDR3 is TGTGCCAGCACATTGGGGCAGATTAACACTGAAGCTTTCTTT.

The chain combines TRBV29-1 with TRBJ1-4; 7 nucleotides agree with TRBD1. The CDR3 loop spans 12 amino acids. Trimming cost V 8 bases and J 7 bases; bases outside gene matches: 7. The germline CDR1 and CDR2 sequences are SQVTM and ANQGSEA. The CDR3 protein is CSILQGGEKLFF. DNA for the CDR3: TGCAGCATCCTGCAGGGGGGTGAAAAACTGTTTTTT.

The chain is built from TRBV4-2 and TRBJ1-5, with D unclear. The CDR3 has 14 residues. V was shortened by 0 bases and J by 4 bases, with 7 bases between the two germline ends. The germline V gene encodes CDR1 LGHNA and CDR2 YNFKEQ. CDR3 residues: CASSQDVDNQPQHF. In nucleotides, the CDR3 is TGTGCCAGCAGCCAAGATGTCGATAATCAGCCCCAGCATTTT.

The chain combines TRBV21-1 with TRBJ2-7; the table's D gene call, TRBD2, was not cross checked with the DNA. TRBV21-1 is a recognized pseudogene. CDR3 length: 15 residues. This chain's CDR3 is CASSKVNGRGDEQYF. CDR3 bases: TGTGCCAGCAGCAAAGTGAACGGGAGAGGAGACGAGCAGTACTTC.

This clonotype was observed a handful of times. The V call is TRBV7-2, the J call TRBJ2-7; 10 bases align to TRBD2. Trimming at V came to 4 bases and at J to 5 bases, leaving 11 bases not matched to a gene. The CDR3 runs 16 residues. CDR1 SGHTA and CDR2 FQGNSA come from the germline V gene. CDR3 region: CASSSGSRGLADEQYF. DNA for the CDR3: TGTGCCAGCAGCTCCGGCTCTCGTGGACTAGCGGACGAGCAGTACTTC.

This clonotype was observed a handful of times. The chain links TRBV28 to TRBJ2-5; the D gene is possibly TRBD2 (5 bases). V was shortened by 8 bases and J by 4 bases, with 14 bases between the two germline ends. CDR1 is MDHEN and CDR2 is SYDVKM in the germline V gene. This CDR3 is 13 amino acids long. The CDR3 DNA is TGTGCCAGCTCGAAGCGGCCCGGAGAGACCCAGTACTTC. Translation gives CASSKRPGETQYF.

The J gene is TRBJ2-5, the V gene TRBV7-2; D is perhaps TRBD1 (5 bases). CDR3 size: 14 residues. CDR1 is SGHTA, CDR2 FQGNSA, per germline. Trimming stripped 8 bases from V and 4 bases from J, with 17 bases between. This CDR3 reads CASSPRAGPETQYF. Written as DNA, the CDR3 is TGTGCCAGCTCCCCCCGTGCAGGGCCAGAGACCCAGTACTTC.

This chain joins TRBV6-2 or TRBV6-3 and TRBJ2-5, with D perhaps TRBD1 (5 bases). Trimming removed 0 bases from V and 3 bases from J, with 11 bases in between. CDR1 MNHEY and CDR2 SVGEGT come from the germline V gene. The CDR3 is made up of 15 amino acids. CDR3 region: CASSYSWVDKETQYF. As DNA, the CDR3 is TGTGCCAGCAGTTACTCGTGGGTGGACAAAGAGACCCAGTACTTC.

This clonotype was found a few times. The rearrangement uses TRBV20-1 and TRBJ2-7, with 7 bases that match TRBD2. The CDR3 extends over 14 amino acids. Germline lookup yields CDR1 DFQATT and CDR2 SNEGSKA (reference sequence). V dropped 0 bases and J dropped 4; count of bases not matched to a gene: 6. CDR3 sequence: CSARDGLADYEQYF. CDR3 in DNA: TGCAGTGCTAGAGATGGGCTAGCGGATTACGAGCAGTACTTC.

A few counts support this clonotype. The J gene is TRBJ2-1, the V gene TRBV27, with 7 bases lining up with TRBD2. Trimming removed 2 bases from V and 5 bases from J; junction bases left unmatched: 9. Germline CDR1 and CDR2: MNHEY and SMNVEV (reference sequence). This CDR3 has 16 residues. The CDR3 DNA reads as TGTGCCAGCAGTTTACTCGGCGGGAGACCCCACAATGAGCAGTTCTTC. It codes for CASSLLGGRPHNEQFF.

The rearrangement links TRBV28 to TRBJ2-3; the D gene is possibly TRBD2 (5 bases). The V gene's germline CDR1 is MDHEN and CDR2 SYDVKM. Between the trimmed V and J ends, which lost 3 bases and 0 bases, there was a span of 10 bases. The CDR3 has 15 amino acids. In DNA form, the CDR3 reads TGTGCCAGCAGTTTGGTAGCGCCAAGCACAGATACGCAGTATTTT. This codes for CASSLVAPSTDTQYF.

A few counts support this clonotype. V and J are TRBV20-1 and TRBJ2-7; D ambiguous. The CDR3 is 13 residues long. CDR1 DFQATT and CDR2 SNEGSKA come from the germline V gene (reference sequence). Trimming pared 6 bases from V and 1 base from J, leaving 13 bases between. The DNA for the CDR3 is TGCAGTGCCAGGCCGCCCGCATCCTACGAGCAGTACTTC. Protein: CSARPPASYEQYF.

The rearrangement joins TRBV4-3 to TRBJ2-1; D not resolved. Per germline, CDR1 LGHNA and CDR2 YSLEER. This CDR3 is built from 16 residues. The V and J ends lost 1 base and 9 bases respectively, with 19 bases between them. The CDR3 here is CASSQGWSATVGEQFF. The DNA for the CDR3 is TGCGCCAGCAGCCAAGGATGGTCGGCAACAGTGGGTGAGCAGTTCTTC.

The chain combines TRBV7-2 with TRBJ2-1; D is undetermined. Between the trimmed V and J ends, which lost 1 base and 0 bases, there was a span of 4 bases. The CDR3 contains 14 residues. Germline CDR1 and CDR2: SGHTA and FQGNSA. The CDR3 DNA follows: TGTGCCAGCAGCTTAGATAGCTCCTACAATGAGCAGTTCTTC. Translating it yields CASSLDSSYNEQFF.

This clonotype was counted between two and nine times. The chain couples TRBV10-3 to TRBJ1-5; no firm D call. This CDR3 has 13 amino acids. The germline gives CDR1 ENHRY, CDR2 SYGVKD. The V end lost 4 bases, the J end lost 6 bases, and 10 bases lay between the germline ends. The CDR3 loop reads CAISVGGFQPQHF. For the CDR3, the DNA is TGTGCCATCAGTGTCGGAGGCTTTCAGCCCCAGCATTTT.

The V call is TRBV12-3 or TRBV12-4, the J call TRBJ2-1; 8 bases are a match to TRBD2. CDR3 length: 14 amino acids. J gave up 2 bases and V 8 bases, and 5 bases lay outside the gene matches. In nucleotides, the CDR3 is TGTGCCAGCGGGATAGCGGGAACCTACAATGAGCAGTTCTTC. Protein sequence: CASGIAGTYNEQFF.

This clonotype was counted only a few times. The chain carries TRBV12-3 or TRBV12-4 and TRBJ1-5; 7 bases agree with TRBD1. The CDR3 has 15 residues. J was trimmed by 8 bases and V by 6 bases; bases with no gene match: 13. CDR3 nucleotide sequence: TGTGCCAGCAGAGACCTGACAGGGAGCGGGGAGCCCCAGCATTTT. Protein: CASRDLTGSGEPQHF.

Written as DNA, the CDR3 is TGTGCCAGCAGTTGGGCGTCCTACACCATATATTTT. This codes for CASSWASYTIYF. The chain couples TRBV28 to TRBJ1-3; D not certain. The germline V gene encodes CDR1 MDHEN and CDR2 SYDVKM. This CDR3 has 12 residues. Trimming shortened V by 4 bases and J by 8 bases, and 9 bases separated the two germline ends.

A few counts support this clonotype. This chain links TRBV4-3 with TRBJ2-3, with TRBD2 matching 12 bases. Unmatched junction bases numbered 10, after V lost 7 bases and J lost 5 bases. Germline V lookup: CDR1 LGHNA, CDR2 YSLEER. The CDR3 has 16 amino acids. Written as DNA, the CDR3 is TGCGCCAGCACACAAGATTTGACTAGCGGGAGAGATACGCAGTATTTT. It translates to CASTQDLTSGRDTQYF.

The table lists this clonotype with a few counts. This sequence joins TRBV12-3 or TRBV12-4 and TRBJ2-5, with TRBD1 identical over 10 bases. The CDR3 length is 16 residues. V shed 2 bases and J 6 bases; nucleotides not matched to a gene: 9. DNA of the CDR3: TGTGCCAGCAGTTTATGGGGACAGGGGAGAGAACAGACCCAGTACTTC. Its translation is CASSLWGQGREQTQYF.

Many counts were recorded for this clonotype. V usage is TRBV5-1 and J usage is TRBJ2-7, with TRBD1 matching over 10 bases. CDR1 SGHRS and CDR2 YFSETQ come from the germline V gene. The ends lost 3 bases at V and 5 bases at J; junction bases unmatched: 5. The CDR3 spans 14 residues. Here the CDR3 DNA reads TGCGCCAGCAGCTCAGGGACAGGGGCCAACGAGCAGTACTTC. Translating gives CASSSGTGANEQYF.

Many counts were recorded for this clonotype. The CDR3 spells CASNNIANTGELFF. The CDR3 nucleotides read TGTGCCAGCAACAACATCGCGAACACCGGGGAGCTGTTTTTT. The rearrangement joins TRBV6-2 or TRBV6-3 to TRBJ2-2; D remains unclear. The CDR3 totals 14 residues. Trimming took 7 bases from V and 0 from J, leaving 9 bases between them. Germline values: CDR1 MNHEY, CDR2 SVGEGT.

This clonotype was picked up a small number of times. The V gene is TRBV7-2, the J gene TRBJ1-1; D gene unclear. Germline V lookup: CDR1 SGHTA, CDR2 FQGNSA. Deletions cut 8 bases from V and 2 bases from J, with 15 bases between. CDR3 size: 14 residues. The DNA of the CDR3 is TGTGCCAGCCGTAGCGGCGGGTCCAACACTGAAGCTTTCTTT. Its protein product is CASRSGGSNTEAFF.

This clonotype was seen ten or more times. The chain joins TRBV6-5 to TRBJ1-2; 9 nucleotides align to TRBD1. The CDR3 runs to 13 residues. V shed 6 bases and J 8 bases; nucleotides not matched to a gene: 7. Looked up from germline, CDR1 is MNHEY and CDR2 is SVGAGI. This CDR3 is CASSPGQGSGYTF. The DNA of the CDR3 is TGTGCCAGCAGCCCGGGACAGGGTTCGGGCTACACCTTC.